These 28 T cell receptor beta chains originate from one sample sequenced in a study of T cells in Graves' hyperthyroidism and ophthalmopathy. What was amplified from RNA transcripts were TCR beta CDR3 regions. TCR CDR3 regions were first amplified by RT-PCR with HTBI primers. Each CDR3 protein gets one entry after TCRdb re-called the multiplex PCR reads with MiXCR. Of 200,000 to 300,000 distinct CDR3 sequences in the sample, less than 20% were seen once. The sequencing sample was made of blood. The receptor set was obtained from a woman aged 18-30 years with Graves' ophthalmopathy.

In the case of this clonotype: This could be a read error, since a much larger clone is one nucleotide away. The V call is TRBV13, the J call TRBJ2-7; maybe TRBD1 (5 bases). The CDR3 is 17 residues long. Looked up from germline, CDR1 is PRHDT and CDR2 is FYEKMQ (reference sequence). The V end was cut by 4 bases, the J end by 0 bases, with 19 bases between. The CDR3 loop reads CASSSARIGAGSYEQYF. The CDR3 DNA is TGTGCCAGCAGCTCGGCCCGAATAGGGGCCGGCTCCTACGAGCAGTACTTC.

This clonotype was counted between two and nine times. The V gene is TRBV29-1, the J gene TRBJ2-6, with TRBD1 matching over 11 bases. After removal of 6 bases from V and 2 bases from J, the junction contained 0 bases not matched to a gene. The CDR3 spans 14 residues. CDR1 SQVTM and CDR2 ANQGSEA come from the germline V gene. The CDR3 sequence: CSVGQGAGANVLTF. The DNA for the CDR3 is TGCAGCGTGGGACAGGGGGCTGGGGCCAACGTCCTGACTTTC.

CDR3 sequence (DNA): TGTGCCAGCAGCTCCTCGGGGGGTGGCGGGGAGCTGTTTTTT. Translation: CASSSSGGGGELFF. The chain combines TRBV11-2 with TRBJ2-2; 7 positions match TRBD2. This CDR3 is built from 14 residues. V trimming: 4 bases; J trimming: 7 bases; junction bases outside the gene matches: 6. Germline assignment: CDR1 SGHAT and CDR2 FQNNGV.

V and J are TRBV7-9 and TRBJ1-2; 7 bases are a match to TRBD1. The germline gives CDR1 SEHNR, CDR2 FQNEAQ (reference sequence). The CDR3 totals 12 residues. V dropped 5 bases and J dropped 8; count of bases not matched to a gene: 5. CDR3 nucleotide sequence: TGTGCCAGCAGCAGAGGGGGCTTGGGCTACACCTTC. Amino acids: CASSRGGLGYTF.

This clonotype was found many times. The rearrangement uses TRBV20-1 and TRBJ1-2; unclear D gene. Trimming cost V 6 bases and J 8 bases, with 25 bases left between them. This CDR3 contains 15 residues. The germline gives CDR1 DFQATT, CDR2 SNEGSKA (reference sequence). The CDR3 sequence is CSASENSGSYGGYTF. The CDR3, as DNA: TGCAGTGCGAGTGAGAATTCGGGAAGTTATGGGGGCTACACCTTC.

This clonotype was detected many times. This chain uses TRBV18 with TRBJ1-2, with a weak D call TRBD1 (5 bases). This CDR3 has 15 amino acids. V lost 5 bases, J lost 2 bases, and 15 bases lay in between. The V gene's germline CDR1 is KGHSH and CDR2 LQKENI. The chain's CDR3 is CASSSRTGVNYGYTF. Written as DNA, the CDR3 is TGTGCCAGCTCATCGAGAACAGGCGTGAACTATGGCTACACCTTC. Looking up the rest from reference TRBV18 and TRBJ1-2 gives the full variable domain: NAGVMQNPRHLVRRRGQEARLRCSPMKGHSHVYWYRQLPEEGLKFMVYLQKENIIDESGMPKERFSAEFPKEGPSILRIQQVVRGDSAAYFCASSSRTGVNYGYTFGSGTRLTVV.

This clonotype was seen ten or more times. The chain is built from TRBV12-3 or TRBV12-4 and TRBJ2-7; 10 bases agree with TRBD1. This CDR3 has 15 amino acids. V trimming: 4 bases; J trimming: 1 base; junction bases outside the gene matches: 4. Written as DNA, the CDR3 is TGTGCCAGCAGTTCGGGACAGGGGAATTCCTACGAGCAGTACTTC. Protein sequence: CASSSGQGNSYEQYF.

This clonotype was seen at least ten times. This chain connects TRBV7-2 to TRBJ1-1, with D possibly being TRBD1 (6 bases). Between the trimmed V and J ends, which lost 0 bases and 0 bases, there was a span of 8 bases. CDR1 is SGHTA, CDR2 FQGNSA, per germline. This CDR3 region has 15 residues. As DNA, the CDR3 is TGTGCCAGCAGCTTAGCAGGGACAATGAACACTGAAGCTTTCTTT. Amino acid sequence: CASSLAGTMNTEAFF.

This clonotype was recorded a few times. The J gene is TRBJ2-5, the V gene TRBV14; 7 positions agree with TRBD1. From germline, CDR1 is SGHDN and CDR2 FVKESK. With V trimmed by 4 bases and J by 4 bases, 3 bases remained unmatched. CDR3 length equals 13 residues. The CDR3 sequence: CASSRDRAETQYF. In DNA form, the CDR3 reads TGTGCCAGCAGCCGTGACAGGGCAGAGACCCAGTACTTC.

This clonotype has a count of ten or more. The chain has TRBV15 and TRBJ1-2; 7 bases map to TRBD1. This CDR3 has 15 residues. Germline CDR1 is LNHNV and CDR2 is YYDKDF (reference sequence). V lost 4 bases, J lost 3 bases, and 8 bases stayed unmatched. The CDR3 loop reads CATSTTEGAHYGYTF. CDR3 DNA: TGTGCCACCAGCACCACCGAGGGGGCACACTATGGCTACACCTTC.

There are many counts of this clonotype. The V and J genes are TRBV24-1 and TRBJ2-5; possibly TRBD1 or TRBD2 for D (5 bases each). This CDR3 region has 18 residues. V was pared by 7 bases and J by 3 bases, with 26 bases between. Germline V lookup: CDR1 KGHDR, CDR2 SFDVKD. In DNA form, the CDR3 reads TGTGCCACCAGCGCCTCGGATATGGGTAAAGGGACGGAAGAGACCCAGTACTTC. It codes for CATSASDMGKGTEETQYF.

This clonotype was recorded a few times. A much larger clone is a single base away; this may be a read error. The rearrangement joins TRBV7-2 to TRBJ2-3; D gene uncertain. The CDR3 runs 11 residues. Germline lookup yields CDR1 SGHTA and CDR2 FQGNSA. The CDR3 region is CAGSSSFSQYF. Here the CDR3 DNA reads TGTGCCGGCAGCTCTAGTTTTTCGCAGTATTTT.

As for this clonotype: A much larger clone differs from this one at a single base, so this may be a read error. The rearrangement joins TRBV19 to TRBJ2-7, with a possible D match to TRBD1 (6 bases). The J call is doubtful: the DNA matches TRBJ2-1 better. Germline loops: CDR1 LNHDA, CDR2 SQIVND (reference sequence). The CDR3 is made up of 15 amino acids. The CDR3, as DNA: TGTGCCAGTAAACCCGACGGACAGCCGAGCTACGAGCAGTTCTTC. This codes for CASKPDGQPSYEQFF.

This clonotype was observed many times. V is TRBV6-1 and J is TRBJ2-1; D is uncertain. The CDR3 consists of 13 residues. Germline-derived CDR1 and CDR2 are MNHNS and SASEGT. The V and J ends lost 1 base and 3 bases respectively, with 4 bases between them. CDR3 amino acids: CASSEGGYNEQFF. CDR3 bases: TGTGCCAGCAGTGAAGGGGGCTACAATGAGCAGTTCTTC.

The table lists this clonotype with many counts. V and J are TRBV6-1 and TRBJ2-7, with D tentatively TRBD2 (6 bases). V was clipped by 5 bases and J by 3 bases, with 11 bases between them. The CDR3 sequence is 13 residues long. CDR1 is MNHNS, CDR2 SASEGT, per germline. This chain's CDR3 is CASSRGENYEQYF. In nucleotides, the CDR3 is TGTGCCAGCAGTCGCGGGGAGAACTACGAGCAGTACTTC.

This clonotype was observed many times. V gene TRBV30 combines with J gene TRBJ2-7, with D perhaps TRBD1 or TRBD2 (5 bases each). Per the germline V gene, CDR1 is GTSNPN and CDR2 is SVGIG (reference sequence). Trimming shortened V by 7 bases and J by 6 bases, and 25 bases separated the two germline ends. The CDR3 is 15 residues long. This chain's CDR3 is CAYTISTRGRGEQYF. CDR3 in DNA: TGTGCCTACACGATTAGTACGAGGGGAAGGGGCGAGCAGTACTTC.

This clonotype has only a few counts. The J gene is TRBJ2-1, the V gene TRBV19; TRBD2 is a possible D gene (5 bases). Germline assignment: CDR1 LNHDA and CDR2 SQIVND (reference sequence). This CDR3 comprises 15 residues. V lost 3 bases and J lost 2, with 11 bases in between. The CDR3 DNA sequence: TGTGCCAGTAGTATCGGAGCGGAGCCCTACAATGAGCAGTTCTTC. This codes for CASSIGAEPYNEQFF.

Only a few counts were recorded for this clonotype. V gene TRBV29-1 combines with J gene TRBJ2-1; 15 bases align to TRBD2. The CDR3 runs 18 residues. Germline assignment: CDR1 SQVTM and CDR2 ANQGSEA. V trimming: 6 bases; J trimming: 1 base; junction bases outside the gene matches: 10. CDR3 residues: CSVCLIGTSGRSYNEQFF. The CDR3, as DNA: TGCAGCGTCTGTTTGATCGGGACTAGCGGGAGGTCCTACAATGAGCAGTTCTTC.

This sequence joins TRBV11-2 and TRBJ2-1; 9 bases are a match to TRBD1. This CDR3 contains 13 residues. Trimming removed 8 bases from V and 6 bases from J; junction bases left unmatched: 5. Looked up from germline, CDR1 is SGHAT and CDR2 is FQNNGV. CDR3 sequence: CASRQGVGNEQFF. CDR3 sequence (DNA): TGTGCCAGCCGACAGGGGGTCGGCAATGAGCAGTTCTTC.

This clonotype was found many times. This chain connects TRBV20-1 to TRBJ2-7; D tentatively fits TRBD1 or TRBD2 (6 bases each). Germline lookup yields CDR1 DFQATT and CDR2 SNEGSKA (reference sequence). The CDR3 length is 13 residues. Trimming stripped 5 bases from V and 2 bases from J, with 13 bases between. The CDR3 loop reads CSAQGTGTYEQYF. The CDR3 DNA is TGCAGTGCTCAGGGGACTGGGACCTACGAGCAGTACTTC.

In this sample, this clonotype turned up many times. This rearrangement joins TRBV3-1 to TRBJ2-1, with D possibly matching TRBD1 (5 bases). The CDR3 totals 17 residues. CDR1 LGHDT and CDR2 YNNKEL come from the germline V gene (reference sequence). Trimming left V 0 bases short and J 0 bases short, with 12 bases between. The CDR3 DNA reads as TGTGCCAGCAGCCAAGATCTGCGACAGCACTCCTACAATGAGCAGTTCTTC. Translation gives CASSQDLRQHSYNEQFF.

This clonotype has at least ten counts. The genes are TRBV12-3 or TRBV12-4 and TRBJ2-1, with TRBD2 matching over 12 bases. The CDR3 has 16 residues. With 7 bases clipped from V and 8 bases from J, the junction kept 12 bases outside the gene matches. The CDR3: CASNMGPTSGSHEQFF. The CDR3 nucleotides are TGTGCCAGCAATATGGGACCGACTAGCGGGAGTCATGAGCAGTTCTTC.

This clonotype was observed a few times. This clone may be a read error of a much larger clone one base away. The rearrangement links TRBV9 to TRBJ2-1; 11 nucleotides agree with TRBD1. The germline V gene has CDR1 SGDLS and CDR2 YYNGEE. The CDR3 covers 15 residues. The CDR3 region is CASGVGGQGANEQFF. In nucleotides, the CDR3 is TGTGCCAGCGGCGTAGGCGGACAGGGGGCGAATGAGCAGTTCTTC.

This clonotype was observed a few times. J is TRBJ2-3 and V is TRBV20-1; TRBD2 matches 11 bases. Germline lookup yields CDR1 DFQATT and CDR2 SNEGSKA (reference sequence). CDR3 size: 15 residues. Unmatched junction bases numbered 7, after V lost 3 bases and J lost 5 bases. In DNA form, the CDR3 reads TGCAGTGCTAGTGAGCTGCTAGCGGGAGGAGATACGCAGTATTTT. Amino acids: CSASELLAGGDTQYF.

This clonotype has ten or more counts. This chain connects TRBV28 to TRBJ1-3, with no clear D. Germline CDR1 is MDHEN and CDR2 is SYDVKM. The V gene lost 6 bases and the J gene lost 0 bases, with 12 bases spanning the gap. The CDR3 loop spans 15 amino acids. The CDR3 here is CASSLDRSSGNTIYF. CDR3 nucleotide sequence: TGTGCCAGCAGCCTTGACCGGTCCTCTGGAAACACCATATATTTT.

The V gene is TRBV18, the J gene TRBJ1-1; D possibly corresponds to TRBD1 (5 bases). V dropped 4 bases and J dropped 5 bases, with 11 bases sitting between them. This CDR3 contains 13 residues. From germline, CDR1 is KGHSH and CDR2 LQKENI. CDR3 residues: CASSLWGKTEAFF. The CDR3 region has the DNA TGTGCCAGCTCACTTTGGGGGAAAACTGAAGCTTTCTTT. The full variable domain, rest sourced from reference TRBV18 and TRBJ1-1, is NAGVMQNPRHLVRRRGQEARLRCSPMKGHSHVYWYRQLPEEGLKFMVYLQKENIIDESGMPKERFSAEFPKEGPSILRIQQVVRGDSAAYFCASSLWGKTEAFFGQGTRLTVV.

This clonotype was seen ten or more times. The gene calls are TRBV5-6 and TRBJ2-7, with D tentatively TRBD2 (6 bases). The CDR3 extends over 15 amino acids. Germline V CDR1 and CDR2: SGHDT, YYEEEE. Deletions cut 4 bases from V and 1 base from J, with 15 bases between. The CDR3 region is CASSPPGLESYEQYF. CDR3 nucleotide sequence: TGTGCCAGCAGCCCACCGGGACTGGAGTCCTACGAGCAGTACTTC.

At least ten counts were recorded for this clonotype. V usage is TRBV28 and J usage is TRBJ2-1; 8 bases line up with TRBD2. The CDR3 covers 18 residues. Germline assignment: CDR1 MDHEN and CDR2 SYDVKM. Germline trimming cut 7 bases from V and 0 bases from J; bases unmatched to any gene: 14. In DNA form, the CDR3 reads TGTGCCAGCACATATCTTGCTTCGGGACTAGGCTCCTACAATGAGCAGTTCTTC. Protein sequence: CASTYLASGLGSYNEQFF.